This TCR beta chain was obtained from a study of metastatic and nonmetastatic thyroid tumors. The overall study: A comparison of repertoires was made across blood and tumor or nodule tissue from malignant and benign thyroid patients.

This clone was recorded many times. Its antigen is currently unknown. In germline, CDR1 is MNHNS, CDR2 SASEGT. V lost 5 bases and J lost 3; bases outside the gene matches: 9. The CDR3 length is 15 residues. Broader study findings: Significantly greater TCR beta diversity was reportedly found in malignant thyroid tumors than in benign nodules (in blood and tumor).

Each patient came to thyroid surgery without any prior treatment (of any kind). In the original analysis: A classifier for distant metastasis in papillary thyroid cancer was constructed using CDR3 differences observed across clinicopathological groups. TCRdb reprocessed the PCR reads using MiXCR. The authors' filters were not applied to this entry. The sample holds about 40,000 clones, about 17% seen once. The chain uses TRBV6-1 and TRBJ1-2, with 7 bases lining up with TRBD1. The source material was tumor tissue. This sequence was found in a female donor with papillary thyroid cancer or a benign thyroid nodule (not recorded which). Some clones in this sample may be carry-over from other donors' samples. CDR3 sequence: CASSSGGGAHYGYTF. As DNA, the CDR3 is TGTGCCAGCAGTTCAGGGGGGGGGGCCCACTATGGCTACACCTTC.